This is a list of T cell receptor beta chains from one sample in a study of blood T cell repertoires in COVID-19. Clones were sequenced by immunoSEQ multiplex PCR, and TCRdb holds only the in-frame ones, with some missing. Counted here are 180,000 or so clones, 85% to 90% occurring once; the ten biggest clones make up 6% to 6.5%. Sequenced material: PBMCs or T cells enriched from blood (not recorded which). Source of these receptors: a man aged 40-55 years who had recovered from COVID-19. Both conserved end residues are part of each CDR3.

CDR3 protein: CASSESRSNSPLHF; V gene: TRBV25-1
CDR3 protein: CASSRLEGMSTDTQYF; V gene: TRBV3-1/TRBV3-2
CDR3 protein: CASNGQLTNEKLFF; V gene: TRBV2
CDR3 protein: CSASVSADSPLHF; V gene: TRBV20-1
CDR3 protein: CASSWLQGALYYGYTF; V gene: TRBV27
CDR3 protein: CASSYGVAGAANTGELFF; V gene: TRBV6-2/TRBV6-3
CDR3 protein: CATRGDRDTQYF; V gene: TRBV15
CDR3 protein: CASMSGEGEQFF; V gene: TRBV19
CDR3 protein: CASSWKDSNYGYTF; V gene: TRBV5-1
CDR3 protein: CSVRGVLRETQYF; V gene: TRBV29-1
CDR3 protein: CASRTTGKSDEQFF; V gene: TRBV28
CDR3 protein: CASSARQGNPTEAFF; V gene: TRBV27
CDR3 protein: CASALSQVNEKLFF; V gene: TRBV7-2
CDR3 protein: CATSDLLFGSLNRPQHF; V gene: TRBV24-1
CDR3 protein: CASSEFSANYGYTF; V gene: TRBV2
CDR3 protein: CASSVAGTGVSYEQYF; V gene: TRBV9
CDR3 protein: CASSYAGGSSYNEQFF; V gene: TRBV7-9
CDR3 protein: CSVESGRADEQFF; V gene: TRBV29-1
CDR3 protein: CASSYWQAGRDTEAFF; V gene: TRBV6-5
CDR3 protein: CASSIMLSYTF; V gene: TRBV19
CDR3 protein: CASPPSVAGGVTGELFF; V gene: TRBV28
CDR3 protein: CSVARGSSNQPQHF; V gene: TRBV29-1
CDR3 protein: CASSKGAGGQPQHF; V gene: TRBV19
CDR3 protein: CASNRETSSYEQYF; V gene: TRBV19
CDR3 protein: CASSVVGGGYTF; V gene: TRBV9
CDR3 protein: CAWSREGNQPQHF; V gene: TRBV30
CDR3 protein: CAWKGRGTGANVLTF; V gene: TRBV30
CDR3 protein: CASSLEGANTEAFF; V gene: TRBV7-3
CDR3 protein: CASSTRLAGGYNEQFF; V gene: TRBV11-3
CDR3 protein: CASRYIRGRTTGELFF; V gene: TRBV11-2
CDR3 protein: CASSWEGGGDQPQHF; V gene: TRBV5-1
CDR3 protein: CASSGGTGLTIEAFF; V gene: TRBV5-1
CDR3 protein: CNPVQGDTQYF; V gene: TRBV20-1
CDR3 protein: CASSLVPGRDIHYGYTF; V gene: TRBV7-9
CDR3 protein: CASSIGGMDYGYTF; V gene: TRBV19
CDR3 protein: CASSGGQEVQPQHF; V gene: TRBV9
CDR3 protein: CASSFYRGRWETQYF; V gene: TRBV28
CDR3 protein: CAISTLREGYTDTQYF; V gene: TRBV10-3
CDR3 protein: CASSSLPGTGGYGYTF; V gene: TRBV5-1
CDR3 protein: CASSLGQGGAEAFF; V gene: TRBV5-5
CDR3 protein: CASSDGITKNIQYF; V gene: TRBV9
CDR3 protein: CAIKPATDPNTEAFF; V gene: TRBV10-3
CDR3 protein: CASSQASSGNTIYF; V gene: TRBV3-1/TRBV3-2
CDR3 protein: CASSLEHRGSTEAFF; V gene: TRBV5-1
CDR3 protein: CASSTGGPPPDTQYF; V gene: TRBV5-1
CDR3 protein: CASSPSGTGDGYTF; V gene: TRBV27
CDR3 protein: CATGDRGLGNTIYF; V gene: TRBV15
CDR3 protein: CASSIDGGPLEQFF; V gene: TRBV19
CDR3 protein: CASSSTGSRSGNTIYF; V gene: TRBV7-9
CDR3 protein: CASRGTEAFF; V gene: TRBV28
CDR3 protein: CASSFGRGRETQYF; V gene: TRBV5-4
CDR3 protein: CASSQDGTRDQPQHF; V gene: TRBV4-2
CDR3 protein: CASSLGAGDYGYTF; V gene: TRBV5-4
CDR3 protein: CASRPPGQLFSYNEQFF; V gene: TRBV5-6
CDR3 protein: CASSFPSGSNTEAFF; V gene: TRBV2
CDR3 protein: CASSLVRNTEAFF; V gene: TRBV5-5
CDR3 protein: CASHGQGNTIYF; V gene: TRBV25-1